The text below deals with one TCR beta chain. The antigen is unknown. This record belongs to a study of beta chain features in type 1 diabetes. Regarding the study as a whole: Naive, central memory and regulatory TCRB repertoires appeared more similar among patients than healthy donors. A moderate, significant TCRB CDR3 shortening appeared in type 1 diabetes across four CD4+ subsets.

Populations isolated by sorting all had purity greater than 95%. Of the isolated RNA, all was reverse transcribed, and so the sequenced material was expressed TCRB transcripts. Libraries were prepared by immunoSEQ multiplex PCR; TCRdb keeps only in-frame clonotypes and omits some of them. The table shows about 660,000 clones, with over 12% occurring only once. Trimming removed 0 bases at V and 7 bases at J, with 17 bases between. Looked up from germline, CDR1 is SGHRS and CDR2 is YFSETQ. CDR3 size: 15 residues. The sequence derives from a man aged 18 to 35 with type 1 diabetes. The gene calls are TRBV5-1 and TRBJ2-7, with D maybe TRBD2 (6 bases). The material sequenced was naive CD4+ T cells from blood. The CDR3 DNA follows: TGCGCCAGCAGCTTGGAAACGTCTGCGGCGGGGGAGCAGTACTTC. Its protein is CASSLETSAAGEQYF.